The following is a TCR beta chain sequence with its context. What it binds is not known. The individuals who served as donors were healthy Caucasians living in Russia, aged roughly 6 to 95. The V gene end was trimmed by 1 base and the J gene end by 0 bases; junction bases not matched to a gene: 5. CDR1 is LGHDT, CDR2 YNNKEL, per germline (reference sequence). CDR3 size: 16 residues. A sample-barcoded 5' primer and a J-beta primer mix were used in a second PCR of about 7 to 12 cycles. One entry per CDR3 protein, called by TCRdb with MiXCR from the 5' RACE reads. The repertoire consists of 750,000 to 950,000 distinct CDR3 sequences, with 53% occurring once and the leading ten covering about 42%. This entry comes from a study of blood T cells in healthy people across ages. The study's findings and limits: More naive CD4+ cells and higher diversity marked long-lived donors relative to aged donors. Researchers deemed the diversity estimates from one million T cells underestimates. Among T cells, TCR beta diversity per million cells dropped roughly linearly as age rose.

The sequencing sample was made of blood. The rearrangement links TRBV3-1 to TRBJ1-1, with 7 bases lining up with TRBD1. This receptor was taken from a man older than 75 in good health. CDR3 residues: CASSQGQGLMNTEAFF. The CDR3 nucleotides read TGTGCCAGCAGCCAAGGACAGGGTCTGATGAACACTGAAGCTTTCTTT.